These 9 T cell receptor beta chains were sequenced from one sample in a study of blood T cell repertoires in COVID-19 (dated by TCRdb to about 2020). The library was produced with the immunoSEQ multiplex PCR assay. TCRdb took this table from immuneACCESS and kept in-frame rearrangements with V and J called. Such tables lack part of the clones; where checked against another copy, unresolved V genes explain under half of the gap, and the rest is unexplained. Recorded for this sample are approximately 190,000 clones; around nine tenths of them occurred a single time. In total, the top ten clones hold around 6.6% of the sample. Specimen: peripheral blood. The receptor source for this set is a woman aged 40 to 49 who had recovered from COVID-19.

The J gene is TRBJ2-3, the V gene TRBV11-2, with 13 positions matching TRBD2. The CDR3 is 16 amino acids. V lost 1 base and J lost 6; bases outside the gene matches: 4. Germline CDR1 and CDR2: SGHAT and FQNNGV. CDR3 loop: CASSLGLAGGGDTQYF. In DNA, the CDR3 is TGTGCCAGCAGCTTAGGACTAGCGGGAGGCGGCGATACGCAGTATTTT.

CDR3 sequence: CAWSTGTGNTEAFF. The CDR3 bases are TGTGCCTGGAGTACGGGGACAGGGAACACTGAAGCTTTCTTT. The chain links TRBV30 to TRBJ1-1; 8 bases line up with TRBD1. The CDR3 covers 14 residues. V was pared by 2 bases and J by 1 base, with 3 bases of the junction left unmatched. Germline V gene sequence: CDR1 GTSNPN, CDR2 SVGIG (reference sequence).

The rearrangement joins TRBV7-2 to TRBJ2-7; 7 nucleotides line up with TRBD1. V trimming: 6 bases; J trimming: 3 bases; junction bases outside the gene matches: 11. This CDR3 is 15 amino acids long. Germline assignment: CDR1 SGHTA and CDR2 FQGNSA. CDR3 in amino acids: CASRDNRGLNYEQYF. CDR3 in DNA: TGTGCCAGCAGGGATAACAGGGGTTTGAACTACGAGCAGTACTTC.

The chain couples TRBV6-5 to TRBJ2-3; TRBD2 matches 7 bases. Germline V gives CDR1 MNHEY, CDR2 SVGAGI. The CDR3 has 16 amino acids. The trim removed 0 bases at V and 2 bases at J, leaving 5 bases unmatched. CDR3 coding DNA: TGTGCCAGCAGTTACTCCCATGGGACTATCACAGATACGCAGTATTTT. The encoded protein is CASSYSHGTITDTQYF.

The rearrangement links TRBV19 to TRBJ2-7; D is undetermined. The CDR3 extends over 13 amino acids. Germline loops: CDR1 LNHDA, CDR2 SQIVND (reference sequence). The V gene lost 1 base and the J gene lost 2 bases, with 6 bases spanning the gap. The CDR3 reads CASSIVPAYEQYF. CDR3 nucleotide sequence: TGTGCCAGTAGTATAGTCCCCGCCTACGAGCAGTACTTC.

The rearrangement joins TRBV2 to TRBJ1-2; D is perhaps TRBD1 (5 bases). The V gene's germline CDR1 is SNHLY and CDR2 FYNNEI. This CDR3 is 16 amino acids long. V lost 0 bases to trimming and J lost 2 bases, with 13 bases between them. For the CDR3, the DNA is TGTGCCAGCAGTGAAGCATCCACAGGTTTCAACTATGGCTACACCTTC. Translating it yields CASSEASTGFNYGYTF.

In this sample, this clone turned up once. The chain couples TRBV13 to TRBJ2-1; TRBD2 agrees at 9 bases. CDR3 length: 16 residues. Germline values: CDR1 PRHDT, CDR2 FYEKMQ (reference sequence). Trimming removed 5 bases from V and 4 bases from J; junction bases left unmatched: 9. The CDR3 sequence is CASSPIAGAGYNEQFF. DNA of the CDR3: TGTGCCAGCAGCCCGATAGCGGGAGCGGGTTACAATGAGCAGTTCTTC.

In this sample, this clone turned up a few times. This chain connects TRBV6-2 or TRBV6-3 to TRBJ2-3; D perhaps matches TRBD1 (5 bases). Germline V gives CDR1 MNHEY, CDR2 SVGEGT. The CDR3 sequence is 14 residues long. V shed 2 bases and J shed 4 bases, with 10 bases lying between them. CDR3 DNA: TGTGCCAGCAGTTACACGACAGATTCAGATACGCAGTATTTT. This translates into CASSYTTDSDTQYF.

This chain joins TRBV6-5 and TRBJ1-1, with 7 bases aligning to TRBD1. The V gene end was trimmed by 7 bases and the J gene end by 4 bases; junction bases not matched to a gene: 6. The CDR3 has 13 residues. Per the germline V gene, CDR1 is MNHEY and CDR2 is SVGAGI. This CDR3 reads CASIPDRATEAFF. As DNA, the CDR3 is TGTGCCAGCATACCCGACAGGGCCACTGAAGCTTTCTTT.